The next 6 T cell receptor beta chains were all read from a single sample in a study of blood T cell repertoires in COVID-19. Libraries were prepared by immunoSEQ multiplex PCR; TCRdb keeps only in-frame clonotypes and omits some of them. Counted here are roughly 350,000 clones, about 92% occurring once; the ten biggest clones make up approximately 17%. Sequencing used PBMCs or T cells enriched from blood (not recorded which). The receptors were sampled from a woman in her twenties or thirties who had recovered from COVID-19.

This clone showed up just once. The chain couples TRBV5-6 to TRBJ2-5; D may be TRBD2 (6 bases). Germline CDR1 is SGHDT and CDR2 is YYEEEE. CDR3 length: 15 residues. The V end lost 0 bases, the J end lost 2 bases, and 11 bases lay between the germline ends. CDR3 bases: TGTGCCAGCAGCTTGGTGGGGGGAGAACAAGAGACCCAGTACTTC. Its translation is CASSLVGGEQETQYF. The full variable domain, with the rest looked up from reference TRBV5-6 and TRBJ2-5, is DAGVTQSPTHLIKTRGQQVTLRCSPKSGHDTVSWYQQALGQGPQFIFQYYEEEERQRGNFPDRFSGHQFPNYSSELNVNALLLGDSALYLCASSLVGGEQETQYFGPGTRLLVL.

The chain is built from TRBV28 and TRBJ1-5; 10 bases are a match to TRBD1. Germline V CDR1 and CDR2: MDHEN, SYDVKM. With 5 bases clipped from V and 5 bases from J, the junction kept 9 bases outside the gene matches. The CDR3 runs 16 residues. CDR3 protein: CASSHTGQGSHQPQHF. As DNA, the CDR3 is TGTGCCAGCAGTCATACGGGACAGGGGAGTCATCAGCCCCAGCATTTT.

This clone has a handful of counts. The CDR3 protein is CASLIAVRFTDTQYF. DNA for the CDR3: TGTGCCAGCCTGATAGCGGTTCGATTCACAGATACGCAGTATTTT. The rearrangement links TRBV5-8 to TRBJ2-3; D perhaps matches TRBD2 (6 bases). Per the germline V gene, CDR1 is SGHTS and CDR2 is YDEGEE. This CDR3 is built from 15 residues. With 7 bases removed from V and 2 bases from J, the gap between germline ends came to 17 bases.

The chain employs TRBV7-9 and TRBJ2-3; 8 bases match TRBD1. The CDR3 length is 12 residues. Trimming removed 8 bases from V and 4 bases from J; junction bases left unmatched: 2. Per the germline V gene, CDR1 is SEHNR and CDR2 is FQNEAQ (reference sequence). CDR3 sequence: CASDRGSDTQYF. The CDR3 nucleotides read TGTGCCAGCGACAGGGGATCAGATACGCAGTATTTT. The full variable domain, in which reference TRBV7-9 and TRBJ2-3 provide the parts outside the CDR3, is DTGVSQNPRHKITKRGQNVTFRCDPISEHNRLYWYRQTLGQGPEFLTYFQNEAQLEKSRLLSDRFSAERPKGSFSTLEIQRTEQGDSAMYLCASDRGSDTQYFGPGTRLTVL.

The chain combines TRBV4-2 with TRBJ2-2; weak D call: TRBD2 (5 bases). There are 17 residues in the CDR3. Looked up from germline, CDR1 is LGHNA and CDR2 is YNFKEQ. Trimming stripped 0 bases from V and 0 bases from J, with 11 bases between. In nucleotides, the CDR3 is TGTGCCAGCAGCCAAGATATTAGCGCAGCGAACACCGGGGAGCTGTTTTTT. Translating it yields CASSQDISAANTGELFF.

The chain has TRBV28 and TRBJ2-7; D is unresolved. Germline CDR1 and CDR2: MDHEN and SYDVKM. The CDR3 consists of 11 residues. Trimming pared 6 bases from V and 4 bases from J, leaving 7 bases between. In nucleotides, the CDR3 is TGTGCCAGCAGCCCCCGGTACGAGCAGTACTTC. This encodes CASSPRYEQYF.